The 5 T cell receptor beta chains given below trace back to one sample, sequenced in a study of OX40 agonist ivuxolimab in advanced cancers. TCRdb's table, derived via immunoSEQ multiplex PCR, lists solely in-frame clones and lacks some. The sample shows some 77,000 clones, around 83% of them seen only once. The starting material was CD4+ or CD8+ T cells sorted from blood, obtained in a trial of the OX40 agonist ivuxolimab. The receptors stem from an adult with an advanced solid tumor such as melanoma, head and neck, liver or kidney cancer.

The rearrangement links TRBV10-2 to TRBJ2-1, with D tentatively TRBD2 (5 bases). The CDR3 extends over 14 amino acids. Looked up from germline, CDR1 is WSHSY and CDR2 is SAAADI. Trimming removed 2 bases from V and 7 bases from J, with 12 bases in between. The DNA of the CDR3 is TGCGCCAGCAGTGAGCATCAGCGAGGGAATGAGCAGTTCTTC. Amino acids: CASSEHQRGNEQFF.

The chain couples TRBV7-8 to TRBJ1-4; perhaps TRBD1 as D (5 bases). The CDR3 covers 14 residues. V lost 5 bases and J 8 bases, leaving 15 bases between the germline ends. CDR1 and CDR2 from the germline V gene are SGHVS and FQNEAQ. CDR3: CASSPRTEGEKLFF. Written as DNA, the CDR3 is TGTGCCAGCAGCCCCAGGACGGAGGGGGAAAAACTGTTTTTT.

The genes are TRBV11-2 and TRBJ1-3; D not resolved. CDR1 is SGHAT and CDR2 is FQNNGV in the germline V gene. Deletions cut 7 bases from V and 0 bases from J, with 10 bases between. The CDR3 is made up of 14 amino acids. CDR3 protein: CASTFDLSGNTIYF. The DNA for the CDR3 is TGTGCCAGCACCTTTGACCTCTCTGGAAACACCATATATTTT.

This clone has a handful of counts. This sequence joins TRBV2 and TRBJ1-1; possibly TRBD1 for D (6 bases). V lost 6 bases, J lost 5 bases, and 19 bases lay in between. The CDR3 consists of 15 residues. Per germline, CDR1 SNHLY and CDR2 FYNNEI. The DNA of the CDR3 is TGTGCCAGCAGGAGACAGGACCTTACGACGACTGAAGCTTTCTTT. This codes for CASRRQDLTTTEAFF.

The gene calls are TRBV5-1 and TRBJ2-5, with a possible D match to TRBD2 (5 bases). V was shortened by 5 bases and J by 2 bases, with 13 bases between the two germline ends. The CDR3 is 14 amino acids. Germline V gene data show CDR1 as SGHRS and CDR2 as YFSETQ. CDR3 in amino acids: CASRRAESQETQYF. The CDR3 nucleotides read TGCGCCAGCAGACGAGCGGAATCTCAAGAGACCCAGTACTTC.